The entry that follows covers one TCR beta chain sequence. The antigen remains unidentified. UMIs bearing a 6-nucleotide sample barcode were added through template switching. TCRdb reprocessed the 5' RACE reads, with one entry per CDR3 protein and no DNA. The sample holds roughly 320,000 distinct CDR3 sequences. The sample is drawn from a study of monozygotic twins with inflammatory bowel disease. Findings of the study overall: Data gave no support to a single strong signal or clonotype associated with IBD.

With no T cell sorting beforehand, total RNA was isolated from whole blood. The receptor's source is a human donor with ulcerative colitis or Crohn's disease, or a healthy co-twin of an affected twin (not recorded which). Sequenced sample: blood.

The CDR3 loop reads CASSLTVPTYEQYF. The chain couples TRBV4-1 to TRBJ2-7. From germline, CDR1 is MGHRA and CDR2 YSYEKL. This CDR3 spans 14 amino acids.